Each of the 30 T cell receptor beta chains below was sequenced from the same sample in a study of T-cell reconstitution after alpha-beta-depleted transplantation in children listed by TCRdb under 2016. The library relied on PCR. Sequenced on an Illumina HiSeq 2500. TCR library preparation used molecular barcoding, with unique molecular identifiers applied to normalize quantification of the TCRbeta repertoire. TCRdb took the public reads, trimmed them with fastp at Q25, ran MiXCR for clone calling and kept in-frame beta chains. Identical CDR3 protein sequences are pooled into one entry, listed with their most common genes and DNA. The sample includes 700,000 to 850,000 distinct CDR3 sequences, with about 16% observed a single time. Of the sample, roughly 5% falls within the top ten clones. The sample's treatment or condition label is to be understood as: allogeneic hematopoietic cell transplantation with graft depleted of TCRalphabeta T cells and CD19 B cells.

Sequences were derived from PBMCs, mostly from graft donor cells, sampled 360 days after TCRalphabeta/CD19-depleted stem cell transplant. Receptors were obtained from a male patient aged 10-17 years who had a stem cell transplant for acute lymphoblastic leukemia, so the T cells may come from the graft donor.

The V and J genes are TRBV7-2 and TRBJ1-3, with D perhaps TRBD1 (5 bases). Trimming took 1 base from V and 4 from J, leaving 14 bases between them. CDR3 length: 16 residues. Germline V gene data show CDR1 as SGHTA and CDR2 as FQGNSA. CDR3 sequence reads: CASSLGGPRDGNTIYF. In DNA, the CDR3 is TGTGCCAGCAGCTTAGGAGGACCGAGGGACGGAAACACCATATATTTT.

There are a few counts of this clonotype. The rearrangement joins TRBV5-4 to TRBJ2-1; no clear D gene. This CDR3 is built from 17 residues. Germline CDR1 and CDR2: SGHNT and YYREEE (reference sequence). The V end was cut by 3 bases, the J end by 9 bases, with 25 bases between. CDR3 bases: TGTGCCAGCAGCTACCGTCGTCTTGCTTCAAACTGGGGTGAGCAGTTCTTC. As protein: CASSYRRLASNWGEQFF.

This clonotype appeared a few times. The chain uses TRBV9 and TRBJ1-1; D may be TRBD1 (6 bases). Trimming stripped 0 bases from V and 6 bases from J, with 9 bases between. The germline CDR1 and CDR2 sequences are SGDLS and YYNGEE. The CDR3 length is 13 residues. Here the CDR3 DNA reads TGTGCCAGCAGCGTAGCAGGACAGTCTGAAGCTTTCTTT. Encoded protein: CASSVAGQSEAFF.

The rearrangement uses TRBV5-1 and TRBJ2-7; no firm D call. The CDR3 spans 16 residues. CDR1 SGHRS and CDR2 YFSETQ come from the germline V gene. V was clipped by 1 base and J by 2 bases, with 16 bases between them. CDR3 sequence: CASSLTQGLSAYEQYF. In nucleotides, the CDR3 is TGCGCCAGCAGCTTGACACAAGGGTTAAGCGCCTACGAGCAGTACTTC.

The table lists this clonotype with a few counts. This chain connects TRBV16 to TRBJ1-2; D call uncertain. CDR3 length: 17 residues. Germline lookup yields CDR1 KGHSY and CDR2 FQNENV. Trimming pared 3 bases from V and 1 base from J, leaving 18 bases between. The CDR3 is CASSHTEPRLFNYGYTF. The CDR3 DNA reads TGTGCCAGCAGCCATACCGAGCCCAGACTTTTTAACTATGGCTACACCTTC.

A few counts support this clonotype. J is TRBJ2-7 and V is TRBV6-5, with D possibly matching TRBD2 (6 bases). This CDR3 has 15 amino acids. V lost 0 bases and J lost 4, with 13 bases in between. From germline, CDR1 is MNHEY and CDR2 SVGAGI. This CDR3 is CASSYSQGGGYEQYF. In nucleotides, the CDR3 is TGTGCCAGCAGTTACTCCCAGGGAGGAGGTTACGAGCAGTACTTC.

The gene calls are TRBV6-1 and TRBJ2-3; 12 bases map to TRBD2. V trimming: 2 bases; J trimming: 2 bases; junction bases outside the gene matches: 5. This CDR3 spans 17 amino acids. Germline V gene data show CDR1 as MNHNS and CDR2 as SASEGT. This chain's CDR3 is CASSEPGLAGITDTQYF. CDR3 sequence (DNA): TGTGCCAGCAGTGAACCCGGACTAGCGGGAATCACAGATACGCAGTATTTT.

V gene TRBV9 combines with J gene TRBJ2-5; possibly TRBD1 for D (6 bases). From germline, CDR1 is SGDLS and CDR2 YYNGEE. The CDR3 is made up of 14 amino acids. Trimming shortened V by 4 bases and J by 5 bases, and 15 bases separated the two germline ends. The CDR3 coding sequence is TGTGCCAGCAGCCCGCAGGGGCTGGGGGAGACCCAGTACTTC. Amino acids: CASSPQGLGETQYF.

This clonotype was seen a few times. This chain connects TRBV2 to TRBJ1-2; D gene ambiguous. CDR3 length: 11 residues. Germline values: CDR1 SNHLY, CDR2 FYNNEI. Trimming removed 6 bases at V and 7 bases at J, with 9 bases between. The CDR3 reads CASRVLGGYTF. The CDR3 nucleotides are TGTGCCAGCAGGGTGTTGGGTGGCTACACCTTC. The entire variable domain, with the rest obtained from reference TRBV2 and TRBJ1-2, is as follows: EPEVTQTPSHQVTQMGQEVILRCVPISNHLYFYWYRQILGQKVEFLVSFYNNEISEKSEIFDDQFSVERPDGSNFTLKIRSTKLEDSAMYFCASRVLGGYTFGSGTRLTVV.

The rearrangement uses TRBV29-1 and TRBJ2-1, with D maybe TRBD1 (6 bases). Trimming cost V 7 bases and J 3 bases, with 16 bases left between them. The CDR3 loop spans 14 amino acids. CDR1 is SQVTM, CDR2 ANQGSEA, per germline. The CDR3 region has the DNA TGCAGCGCCGTGACCGGGACAAACTACAATGAGCAGTTCTTC. Translated, it gives CSAVTGTNYNEQFF.

This rearrangement joins TRBV5-1 to TRBJ2-1, with 7 nucleotides matching TRBD1. The CDR3 spans 14 residues. CDR1 is SGHRS and CDR2 is YFSETQ in the germline V gene. The V segment lost 7 bases and the J segment 7 bases; nucleotides outside the gene matches: 11. This chain's CDR3 is CASGQAASWNEQFF. In DNA form, the CDR3 reads TGCGCCAGCGGACAGGCGGCGTCGTGGAATGAGCAGTTCTTC.

The rearrangement links TRBV7-9 to TRBJ1-4; 8 bases match TRBD1. The junction had 2 bases not matched to a gene; V was cut back by 0 bases and J by 14 bases. The CDR3 consists of 12 residues. Germline-derived CDR1 and CDR2 are SEHNR and FQNEAQ (reference sequence). The CDR3, as DNA: TGTGCCAGCAGCTTAGCGGGACAGGCGCTGTTTTTT. Protein sequence: CASSLAGQALFF.

This clonotype was counted at least ten times. This chain links TRBV30 with TRBJ2-7; TRBD1 agrees at 8 bases. There are 15 residues in the CDR3. Germline trimming cut 3 bases from V and 6 bases from J; bases unmatched to any gene: 13. CDR1 is GTSNPN and CDR2 is SVGIG in the germline V gene (reference sequence). The chain's CDR3 is CAWRATGQGGSEQYF. The CDR3 DNA reads as TGTGCCTGGAGGGCCACCGGACAGGGAGGCTCCGAGCAGTACTTC. Full variable domain (remainder filled in from reference TRBV30 and TRBJ2-7): SQTIHQWPATLVQPVGSPLSLECTVEGTSNPNLYWYRQAAGRGLQLLFYSVGIGQISSEVPQNLSASRPQDRQFILSSKKLLLSDSGFYLCAWRATGQGGSEQYFGPGTRLTVT.

This clonotype came up a few times. The rearrangement joins TRBV12-3 or TRBV12-4 to TRBJ2-1; maybe TRBD2 (5 bases). The CDR3 is made up of 11 amino acids. Trimming stripped 6 bases from V and 13 bases from J, with 13 bases between. In nucleotides, the CDR3 is TGTGCCAGCAGCCATACTAGTTACCAGTTCTTC. It translates to CASSHTSYQFF.

This clonotype appeared a few times. This chain connects TRBV27 to TRBJ2-2, with no clear D. V gave up 3 bases and J gave up 6 bases, with 11 bases separating them. This CDR3 has 14 residues. Per the germline V gene, CDR1 is MNHEY and CDR2 is SMNVEV (reference sequence). The CDR3 nucleotides read TGTGCCAGCAGTTTGGCTATCTGGTCCGGGGAGCTGTTTTTT. Translation: CASSLAIWSGELFF.

The rearrangement joins TRBV20-1 to TRBJ2-1, with unresolved D. The germline gives CDR1 DFQATT, CDR2 SNEGSKA (reference sequence). The length of the CDR3 is 15 residues. The germline V and J ends were trimmed by 3 bases and 3 bases, with 15 bases remaining between them. CDR3 nucleotide sequence: TGCAGTGCTAGGGCCACAGTCTGGGGCTACAATGAGCAGTTCTTC. It is translated as CSARATVWGYNEQFF.

The chain is built from TRBV7-2 and TRBJ2-1; D is unclear. The CDR3 runs 16 residues. The germline CDR1 and CDR2 sequences are SGHTA and FQGNSA. V lost 1 base and J lost 0, with 10 bases in between. The CDR3 coding sequence is TGTGCCAGCAGCTTAGGTAGCCAGTACTCCTACAATGAGCAGTTCTTC. Protein sequence: CASSLGSQYSYNEQFF.

This clonotype was counted only a few times. This chain links TRBV5-1 with TRBJ2-4; tentatively, D is TRBD2 (5 bases). Trimming cost V 4 bases and J 0 bases, with 5 bases left between them. Germline V gives CDR1 SGHRS, CDR2 YFSETQ. The length of the CDR3 is 13 residues. In DNA form, the CDR3 reads TGCGCCAGCAGCGGAGGAGCCAAAAACATTCAGTACTTC. It codes for CASSGGAKNIQYF.

This clonotype was observed a handful of times. The chain combines TRBV20-1 with TRBJ2-7; 9 nucleotides agree with TRBD2. From germline, CDR1 is DFQATT and CDR2 SNEGSKA (reference sequence). Trimming removed 4 bases from V and 3 bases from J; junction bases left unmatched: 7. The CDR3 is 14 residues long. CDR3 loop: CSAISGTSSYEQYF. CDR3 bases: TGCAGTGCTATATCCGGGACTAGCAGCTACGAGCAGTACTTC.

The chain carries TRBV5-1 and TRBJ2-4, with D perhaps matching TRBD1 or TRBD2 (5 bases each). Trimming pared 3 bases from V and 6 bases from J, leaving 19 bases between. This CDR3 comprises 16 residues. Per germline, CDR1 SGHRS and CDR2 YFSETQ. This CDR3 is CASSSLGVSGTNIQYF. CDR3 coding DNA: TGCGCCAGCAGCTCCCTAGGAGTGTCAGGGACAAACATTCAGTACTTC.

This clonotype appeared a few times. V usage is TRBV14 and J usage is TRBJ1-1; possible D gene TRBD1, 6 bases. Deletions cut 1 base from V and 7 bases from J, with 22 bases between. The CDR3 covers 17 residues. CDR1 SGHDN and CDR2 FVKESK come from the germline V gene. The CDR3 region is CASSQVRAQGRRGEAFF. As DNA, the CDR3 is TGTGCCAGCAGCCAAGTACGTGCACAGGGTCGGAGGGGTGAAGCTTTCTTT.

The rearrangement links TRBV12-3 or TRBV12-4 to TRBJ1-1, with 8 bases matching TRBD1. The length of the CDR3 is 12 residues. J was trimmed by 8 bases and V by 3 bases; bases with no gene match: 2. CDR3 residues: CASSFQGAEAFF. The DNA for the CDR3 is TGTGCCAGCAGTTTCCAGGGGGCCGAAGCTTTCTTT.

In its sample, this clonotype was seen a few times. The genes are TRBV5-1 and TRBJ2-5, with 10 bases that match TRBD1. This CDR3 has 15 residues. The V segment lost 1 base and the J segment 5 bases; nucleotides outside the gene matches: 5. The germline V gene encodes CDR1 SGHRS and CDR2 YFSETQ. The CDR3 DNA reads TGCGCCAGCAGCTTGCCGACAGGGGGCAGGGAGACCCAGTACTTC. Translating it yields CASSLPTGGRETQYF. The full variable domain, with the rest looked up from reference TRBV5-1 and TRBJ2-5, is KAGVTQTPRYLIKTRGQQVTLSCSPISGHRSVSWYQQTPGQGLQFLFEYFSETQRNKGNFPGRFSGRQFSNSRSEMNVSTLELGDSALYLCASSLPTGGRETQYFGPGTRLLVL.

This clonotype was observed a handful of times. The chain uses TRBV20-1 and TRBJ1-1; perhaps TRBD1 as D (6 bases). The CDR3 length is 15 residues. Germline V gene lookup returns CDR1 DFQATT and CDR2 SNEGSKA (reference sequence). V was trimmed by 2 bases and J by 0 bases, leaving 13 bases between them. For the CDR3, the DNA is TGCAGTGCTAGATCCCCGGGACACCTGAACACTGAAGCTTTCTTT. Its protein is CSARSPGHLNTEAFF.

This clonotype was observed at least ten times. V gene TRBV6-4 combines with J gene TRBJ2-3; no clear D. The CDR3 contains 14 residues. Trimming took off 5 bases at V and 1 base at J, with 10 bases between the two ends. From germline, CDR1 is MRHNA and CDR2 SNTAGT. The DNA for the CDR3 is TGTGCCAGCAGTAATACCCTGGGCACAGATACGCAGTATTTT. Translating gives CASSNTLGTDTQYF.

This clonotype was recorded many times. The chain recombines TRBV20-1 with TRBJ2-7; D is tentatively TRBD1 or TRBD2 (5 bases each). The V gene's germline CDR1 is DFQATT and CDR2 SNEGSKA (reference sequence). V shed 0 bases and J shed 2 bases, with 11 bases lying between them. This CDR3 is 14 amino acids long. CDR3 protein: CSARDWDGPYEQYF. CDR3 bases: TGCAGTGCTAGAGACTGGGACGGCCCCTACGAGCAGTACTTC.

This clonotype has only a few counts. The V and J genes are TRBV9 and TRBJ2-1; tentatively, D is TRBD1 (5 bases). Germline V gene data show CDR1 as SGDLS and CDR2 as YYNGEE. The V and J ends lost 0 bases and 4 bases respectively, with 11 bases between them. This CDR3 region has 15 residues. The CDR3 nucleotides read TGTGCCAGCAGCGTAGGGTGGGGCAGTTACAATGAGCAGTTCTTC. Translated: CASSVGWGSYNEQFF.

This clonotype turned up a few times. CDR3 sequence reads: CASSLDGWNQPQHF. The CDR3 DNA reads as TGTGCCAGCAGCTTGGACGGATGGAATCAGCCCCAGCATTTT. The V gene is TRBV7-9, the J gene TRBJ1-5, with D unclear. This CDR3 is 14 amino acids long. Trimming left V 3 bases short and J 4 bases short, with 10 bases between. The germline V gene has CDR1 SEHNR and CDR2 FQNEAQ (reference sequence).

The V call is TRBV27, the J call TRBJ1-4; TRBD1 matches at 7 bases. From germline, CDR1 is MNHEY and CDR2 SMNVEV (reference sequence). With 7 bases clipped from V and 8 bases from J, the junction kept 13 bases outside the gene matches. This CDR3 is built from 15 residues. CDR3 sequence: CASTISGTRGEKLFF. CDR3 bases: TGTGCCAGCACAATTTCCGGGACCAGGGGGGAAAAACTGTTTTTT.

This clonotype occurred a few times. The chain employs TRBV5-1 and TRBJ1-2; the D gene is possibly TRBD1 (5 bases). Looked up from germline, CDR1 is SGHRS and CDR2 is YFSETQ. The CDR3 is 14 residues long. Trimming took 2 bases from V and 0 from J, leaving 8 bases between them. CDR3 nucleotides: TGCGCCAGCAGCTTCGGAGGGGCTAACTATGGCTACACCTTC. Translating it yields CASSFGGANYGYTF.